Below are 9 T cell receptor beta chains sequenced from a single sample in a study of blood T cell repertoires in COVID-19. Libraries were prepared by immunoSEQ multiplex PCR; TCRdb keeps only in-frame clonotypes and omits some of them. The profile shows about 270,000 clones, more than 75% of them singletons. Sequenced: PBMCs or T cells enriched from blood (not recorded which). The receptors here all came from a woman aged 18-30 years who had recovered from COVID-19.

The rearrangement uses TRBV5-4 and TRBJ2-2, with D maybe TRBD2 (5 bases). Trimming cost V 4 bases and J 2 bases, with 15 bases left between them. The CDR3 sequence is 16 residues long. CDR1 and CDR2 (germline): SGHNT, YYREEE (reference sequence). CDR3 in amino acids: CASSRQPGKNTGELFF. In nucleotides, the CDR3 is TGTGCCAGCAGCCGTCAGCCGGGAAAAAACACCGGGGAGCTGTTTTTT.

The V and J genes are TRBV5-6 and TRBJ1-2, with 9 bases identical to TRBD1. Looked up from germline, CDR1 is SGHDT and CDR2 is YYEEEE. The length of the CDR3 is 15 residues. V lost 1 base, J lost 0 bases, and 1 base stayed unmatched. CDR3 residues: CASSLWDRANYGYTF. CDR3 DNA sequence: TGTGCCAGCAGCTTGTGGGACAGGGCTAACTATGGCTACACCTTC.

V usage is TRBV11-2 and J usage is TRBJ2-2; D possibly corresponds to TRBD1 (5 bases). Trimming removed 5 bases at V and 4 bases at J, with 11 bases between. Germline V gene data show CDR1 as SGHAT and CDR2 as FQNNGV. CDR3 length equals 14 residues. In nucleotides, the CDR3 is TGTGCCAGCAGCCGTGACAGAGTCACCGGGGAGCTGTTTTTT. It encodes CASSRDRVTGELFF.

CDR3 amino acids: CASSPGLAGARDTGELFF. The CDR3 nucleotides are TGCGCCAGCAGCCCCGGACTAGCGGGGGCCCGAGACACCGGGGAGCTGTTTTTT. The V gene is TRBV4-3, the J gene TRBJ2-2; 13 positions match TRBD2. The CDR3 is made up of 18 amino acids. The J segment lost 3 bases and the V segment lost 4 bases, leaving 8 bases of the junction unmatched. Germline CDR1 and CDR2: LGHNA and YSLEER.

The J gene is TRBJ1-1, the V gene TRBV30, with D uncertain. The CDR3 loop spans 11 amino acids. Germline CDR1 reads GTSNPN; CDR2 reads SVGIG (reference sequence). Trimming removed 4 bases from V and 7 bases from J, with 10 bases in between. CDR3 amino acids: CAWILGVEAFF. The CDR3 DNA sequence: TGTGCCTGGATCCTAGGTGTTGAAGCTTTCTTT. Filled out from reference TRBV30 and TRBJ1-1, the complete variable domain reads SQTIHQWPATLVQPVGSPLSLECTVEGTSNPNLYWYRQAAGRGLQLLFYSVGIGQISSEVPQNLSASRPQDRQFILSSKKLLLSDSGFYLCAWILGVEAFFGQGTRLTVV.

The V gene is TRBV11-3, the J gene TRBJ1-4; possible D gene TRBD1, 5 bases. This CDR3 is 14 amino acids long. Germline V gene sequence: CDR1 SGHNT, CDR2 YENEEA. V gave up 4 bases and J gave up 5 bases, with 11 bases separating them. The CDR3 DNA follows: TGTGCCAGCAGCTCCCGGACACGAAATGAAAAACTGTTTTTT. It specifies CASSSRTRNEKLFF.

The chain has TRBV11-1 and TRBJ2-1; TRBD2 might be the D (6 bases). V gave up 4 bases and J gave up 3 bases, with 16 bases separating them. Germline lookup yields CDR1 SGHAT and CDR2 FQDESV (reference sequence). The CDR3 loop spans 16 amino acids. The CDR3 protein is CASSSTGLTVYNEQFF. For the CDR3, the DNA is TGTGCCAGCAGCTCGACCGGACTAACGGTCTACAATGAGCAGTTCTTC.

The chain recombines TRBV7-2 with TRBJ1-2; possibly TRBD1 for D (6 bases). The CDR3 spans 14 residues. The V gene's germline CDR1 is SGHTA and CDR2 FQGNSA. Trimming left V 0 bases short and J 4 bases short, with 9 bases between. CDR3 nucleotides: TGTGCCAGCAGCTTAGCGGTACAGGGCTATGGCTACACCTTC. This encodes CASSLAVQGYGYTF.

V usage is TRBV7-3 and J usage is TRBJ2-5; weak D call: TRBD2 (5 bases). The CDR3 totals 14 residues. V gave up 5 bases and J gave up 5 bases, with 15 bases separating them. Germline V CDR1 and CDR2: SGHTA, FQGTGA. The CDR3 spells CASSPLGRGETQYF. As DNA, the CDR3 is TGTGCCAGCAGCCCCTTGGGTCGAGGGGAGACCCAGTACTTC.